The 12 T cell receptor beta chains below come from one sample, sequenced in a study of spatial heterogeneity in lung cancer. MiXCR was run by TCRdb on the 5' RACE reads, yielding one entry per CDR3 protein. This sample yields about 300 distinct CDR3 sequences, of which about 13% are seen a single time; around a third belongs to the top ten. Indicated time point: sample taken at primary tumor resection. This specimen consisted of normal lung tissue next to the tumor, obtained at surgery. The receptors derive from a male donor with early-stage non-small cell lung cancer.

Concerning this clonotype: This beta chain is an unintended read in a library built for alpha chains; its size means little. The rearrangement links TRBV7-2 to TRBJ2-4; 14 positions match TRBD2. CDR1 and CDR2 (germline): SGHTA, FQGNSA. The trim removed 8 bases at V and 3 bases at J, leaving 9 bases unmatched. This CDR3 comprises 17 residues. The CDR3: CASARTSGGQYKNIQYF. Written as DNA, the CDR3 is TGTGCCAGCGCTAGGACTAGCGGGGGGCAATACAAAAACATTCAGTACTTC.

To note about this clonotype: Because this beta chain is a stray read in a library intended to capture alpha chains, its abundance should not be given much weight. The chain uses TRBV5-6 and TRBJ2-7; D possibly uses TRBD1 or TRBD2 (5 bases each). The germline CDR1 and CDR2 sequences are SGHDT and YYEEEE. V lost 5 bases, J lost 7 bases, and 19 bases lay in between. This CDR3 region has 14 residues. CDR3 amino acids: CASRLRDLTREQYF. In DNA form, the CDR3 reads TGTGCCAGCAGGCTCAGGGACCTAACGCGAGAGCAGTACTTC.

This clonotype appeared a few times. This beta chain slipped into a library made for alpha chains as a stray read, so its size is not meaningful. The chain joins TRBV3-1 to TRBJ1-5, with a weak D call TRBD1 (6 bases). The CDR3 extends over 15 amino acids. Looked up from germline, CDR1 is LGHDT and CDR2 is YNNKEL (reference sequence). The ends were cut back, 0 bases at V and 10 bases at J, with 16 bases in the middle. CDR3 sequence: CASSQDPGGMDPQHF. The CDR3 DNA reads TGTGCCAGCAGCCAAGATCCGGGGGGCATGGATCCCCAGCATTTT.

A word on this clonotype: Within a library made for alpha chains, this beta chain is off target, and its count is uninformative. This chain joins TRBV20-1 and TRBJ2-1, with TRBD2 matching over 8 bases. There are 12 residues in the CDR3. The junction had 10 bases not matched to a gene; V was cut back by 6 bases and J by 12 bases. Germline CDR1 reads DFQATT; CDR2 reads SNEGSKA (reference sequence). The chain's CDR3 is CSAIPTSGMQFF. CDR3 DNA: TGCAGTGCGATCCCAACTAGCGGTATGCAGTTCTTC.

On this clonotype: The library was built for alpha chains, so this beta chain is an off-target read and its size means little. This chain connects TRBV4-1 to TRBJ1-1, with D possibly being TRBD1 (5 bases). The V gene lost 0 bases and the J gene lost 3 bases, with 11 bases spanning the gap. Germline V gives CDR1 MGHRA, CDR2 YSYEKL. CDR3 size: 15 residues. CDR3 bases: TGCGCCAGCAGCCAAGATCCAGGGAGGGACACTGAAGCTTTCTTT. Its protein product is CASSQDPGRDTEAFF.

A single count supports this clonotype. This beta chain is off target for a library built for alpha chains, so its abundance means little. V is TRBV30 and J is TRBJ2-3, with 9 nucleotides matching TRBD1. The trim removed 3 bases at V and 2 bases at J, leaving 6 bases unmatched. Looked up from germline, CDR1 is GTSNPN and CDR2 is SVGIG (reference sequence). This CDR3 is 15 amino acids long. The CDR3 sequence: CAWRDRTGVTDTQYF. The DNA for the CDR3 is TGTGCCTGGAGAGATAGGACAGGGGTCACAGATACGCAGTATTTT.

Turning to this clonotype: A library prepared for alpha chains yielded this beta chain as an off-target read; its size is of little meaning. The chain carries TRBV7-8 and TRBJ2-5; possibly TRBD1 for D (5 bases). CDR3 length: 14 residues. Germline-derived CDR1 and CDR2 are SGHVS and FQNEAQ. Between the trimmed V and J ends, which lost 5 bases and 0 bases, there was a span of 10 bases. In DNA form, the CDR3 reads TGTGCCAGCAGCCCAGAGGACAACCAAGAGACCCAGTACTTC. Translated, it gives CASSPEDNQETQYF.

This clonotype was counted a few times. The library was designed around alpha chains, so this beta chain is a stray read whose abundance carries little weight. J is TRBJ1-5 and V is TRBV7-2, with D unresolved. This CDR3 contains 13 residues. With 1 base removed from V and 7 bases from J, the gap between germline ends came to 8 bases. Germline V gene data show CDR1 as SGHTA and CDR2 as FQGNSA. The CDR3: CASSLDYKQPQHF. In nucleotides, the CDR3 is TGTGCCAGCAGCTTAGACTACAAGCAGCCCCAGCATTTT. Complete variable domain (other parts from reference TRBV7-2 and TRBJ1-5): GAGVSQSPSNKVTEKGKDVELRCDPISGHTALYWYRQSLGQGLEFLIYFQGNSAPDKSGLPSDRFSAERTGGSVSTLTIQRTQQEDSAVYLCASSLDYKQPQHFGDGTRLSIL.

A note on this clonotype: This beta chain turned up in a library designed for alpha chains; as an off-target read, its abundance says little. V gene TRBV7-2 combines with J gene TRBJ2-5; TRBD1 aligns across 7 bases. Per germline, CDR1 SGHTA and CDR2 FQGNSA. The CDR3 loop spans 16 amino acids. Trimming cost V 1 base and J 2 bases; bases outside gene matches: 7. The CDR3 DNA sequence: TGTGCCAGCAGCTTAGGGACAGGTGGGGGTCAAGAGACCCAGTACTTC. Translated: CASSLGTGGGQETQYF.

By frequency in the sample, this clonotype is large. The library was prepared for alpha chains; this beta chain is a stray read, so its frequency means little. This sequence joins TRBV6-2 or TRBV6-3 and TRBJ2-1; no clear D gene. The CDR3 has 16 amino acids. Germline V gene sequence: CDR1 MNHEY, CDR2 SVGEGT. V dropped 6 bases and J dropped 6 bases, with 21 bases sitting between them. CDR3 DNA sequence: TGTGCCAGCAGCCAAAAAGGATCGGGTAGTACCAATGAGCAGTTCTTC. It translates to CASSQKGSGSTNEQFF.

Remarks on this clonotype: The library was built for alpha chains, so this beta chain is an off-target read and its size means little. The J gene is TRBJ2-7, the V gene TRBV7-9, with 7 nucleotides matching TRBD2. CDR3 length equals 14 residues. The junction had 5 bases not matched to a gene; V was cut back by 3 bases and J by 3 bases. Germline V CDR1 and CDR2: SEHNR, FQNEAQ (reference sequence). CDR3 bases: TGTGCCAGCAGCTTCCGGGGGGAAGGCTACGAGCAGTACTTC. It translates to CASSFRGEGYEQYF.

In its sample, this clonotype is large. This beta chain is a stray sequence in a library constructed for alpha chains; its clone size is not meaningful. V gene TRBV7-2 combines with J gene TRBJ1-1, with 9 bases that match TRBD1. The CDR3 runs 16 residues. The germline V gene has CDR1 SGHTA and CDR2 FQGNSA. Unmatched junction bases numbered 10, after V lost 8 bases and J lost 0 bases. The CDR3 DNA reads as TGTGCCAGCTGCCTACAGGGGGCTTTCTTGAACACTGAAGCTTTCTTT. This encodes CASCLQGAFLNTEAFF.